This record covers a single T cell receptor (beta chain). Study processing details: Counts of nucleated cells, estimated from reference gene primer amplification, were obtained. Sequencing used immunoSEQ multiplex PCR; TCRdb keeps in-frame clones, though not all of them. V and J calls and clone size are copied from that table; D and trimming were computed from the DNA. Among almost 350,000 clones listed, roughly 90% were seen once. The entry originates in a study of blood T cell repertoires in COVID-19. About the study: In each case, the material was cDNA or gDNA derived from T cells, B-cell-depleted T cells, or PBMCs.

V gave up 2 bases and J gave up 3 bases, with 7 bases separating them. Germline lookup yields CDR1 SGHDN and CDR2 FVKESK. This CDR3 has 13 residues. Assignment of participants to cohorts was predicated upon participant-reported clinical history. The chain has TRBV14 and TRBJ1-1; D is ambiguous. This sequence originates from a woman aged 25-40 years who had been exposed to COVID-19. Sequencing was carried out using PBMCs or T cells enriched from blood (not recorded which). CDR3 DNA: TGTGCCAGCAGCCAACAACAATACACTGAAGCTTTCTTT. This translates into CASSQQQYTEAFF.